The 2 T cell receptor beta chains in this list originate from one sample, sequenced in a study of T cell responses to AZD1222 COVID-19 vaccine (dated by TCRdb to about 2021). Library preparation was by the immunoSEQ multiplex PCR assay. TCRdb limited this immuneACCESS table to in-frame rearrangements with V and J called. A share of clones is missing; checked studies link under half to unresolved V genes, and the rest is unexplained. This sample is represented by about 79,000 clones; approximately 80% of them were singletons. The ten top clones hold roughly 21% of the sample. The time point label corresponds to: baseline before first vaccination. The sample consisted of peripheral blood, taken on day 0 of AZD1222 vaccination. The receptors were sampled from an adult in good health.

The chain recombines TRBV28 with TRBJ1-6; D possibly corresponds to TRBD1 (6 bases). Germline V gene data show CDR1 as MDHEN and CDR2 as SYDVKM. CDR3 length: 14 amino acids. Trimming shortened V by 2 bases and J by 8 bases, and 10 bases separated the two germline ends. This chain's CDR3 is CASSLHRVDSPLHF. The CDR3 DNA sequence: TGTGCCAGCAGTTTACACAGGGTTGATTCACCCCTCCACTTT.

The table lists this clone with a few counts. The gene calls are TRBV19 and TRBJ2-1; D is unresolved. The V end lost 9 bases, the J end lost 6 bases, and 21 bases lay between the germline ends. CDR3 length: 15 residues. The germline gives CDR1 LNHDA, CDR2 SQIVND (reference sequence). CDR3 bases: TGTGCCAGCCAGATGGGATCTGTCCCCTCCAATGAGCAGTTCTTC. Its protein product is CASQMGSVPSNEQFF.